This TCR beta chain was observed in a study of T-cell memory formation after mild COVID-19. Whole-study results and caveats: Second-wave clones that peaked on day 37 lacked confirmed SARS-CoV-2 specificity.

The CDR3 extends over 16 amino acids. Germline values: CDR1 SGHTA, CDR2 FQGNSA. Trimming stripped 1 base from V and 4 bases from J, with 15 bases between. As to this clonotype: Its specificity is not known.

TCRdb reprocessed the 5' RACE reads with MiXCR, giving one entry per CDR3 protein. This table holds about 400,000 distinct CDR3 sequences, under 25% found once. This TCR derives from an adult woman who had mild COVID-19 (a few samples of this study predate the infection). Cell type and time point are not known. This chain uses TRBV7-2 with TRBJ2-3; D might be TRBD2 (6 bases). Sequences were obtained from PBMCs or a T cell subset sorted from them (not recorded which). The DNA for the CDR3 is TGTGCCAGCAGCTTAGTCCCAGCGGAGGGGTCAGATACGCAGTATTTT. Translating it yields CASSLVPAEGSDTQYF.